This T cell receptor beta chain was captured in a study of CD8 T cells in ankylosing spondylitis. This clonotype appeared many times. It was by quantitative 5'-RACE with molecular barcodes that TCR beta libraries were made. TCRdb analysed the 5' RACE reads with MiXCR anew, one entry per CDR3 protein. The data hold 250,000 or so distinct CDR3 sequences, with around 11% observed a single time. CDR3 length equals 17 residues. The V gene end was trimmed by 0 bases and the J gene end by 2 bases; junction bases not matched to a gene: 4. Germline V gives CDR1 MGHRA, CDR2 YSYEKL. The chain employs TRBV4-1 and TRBJ1-5; 10 nucleotides agree with TRBD1. The sequence was obtained from a male donor with ankylosing spondylitis or in good health (not recorded which). The specimen was blood, either unsorted or a sorted T cell fraction (not recorded which). The CDR3 here is CASSQDGTGEGNQPQHF. The CDR3 DNA follows: TGCGCCAGCAGCCAAGATGGGACAGGGGAGGGCAATCAGCCCCAGCATTTT.